This T cell receptor beta chain came from a study of post-analysis software for immune sequencing data. Study outcomes and limitations: With TRBV5-6, TRBV5-1 and TRBV20-1 included, 4 or 5 TRBV segments were more frequent in patients than in controls. In multiple sclerosis, normalized Chao1 diversity was significantly below that of controls.

Trimming stripped 4 bases from V and 0 bases from J, with 11 bases between. CDR1 is MRHNA, CDR2 SNTAGT, per germline. The CDR3 extends over 15 amino acids. TCR beta cDNA libraries included unique molecular identifiers. TCRdb processed the PCR reads anew with MiXCR; each CDR3 protein has one entry. The sample yields 650,000 to 900,000 distinct CDR3 sequences, roughly 50% seen once. Concerning this clonotype: Antigen specificity is unknown.

The sample consisted of blood. The TCR comes from a girl between 5 and 17 years old with multiple sclerosis. The genes are TRBV6-4 and TRBJ2-3; D is unclear. CDR3 sequence: CASSASGTSTDTQYF. CDR3 in DNA: TGTGCCAGCAGTGCCTCAGGTACTAGCACAGATACGCAGTATTTT.